This T cell receptor beta chain was captured by sequencing in a study of cytomegalovirus exposure and HLA in healthy donors. Primers: 60 Vbeta forward and 13 Jbeta reverse. Sequencing was performed with immunoSEQ multiplex PCR; in TCRdb, only in-frame clones are kept and a portion is missing. The table for this sample gives approximately 110,000 clones. V was shortened by 7 bases and J by 1 base, with 13 bases between the two germline ends. The CDR3 consists of 14 residues. The germline CDR1 and CDR2 sequences are MNHNS and SASEGT. This sequence was found in a man between 18 and 35 years old in good health and CMV-seronegative. The V and J genes are TRBV6-1 and TRBJ1-1; D remains unclear. The sample taken for sequencing was PBMCs. The CDR3 DNA reads TGTGCCAGCACTAAAGCGCAGGCGAACACTGAAGCTTTCTTT. Its protein is CASTKAQANTEAFF.